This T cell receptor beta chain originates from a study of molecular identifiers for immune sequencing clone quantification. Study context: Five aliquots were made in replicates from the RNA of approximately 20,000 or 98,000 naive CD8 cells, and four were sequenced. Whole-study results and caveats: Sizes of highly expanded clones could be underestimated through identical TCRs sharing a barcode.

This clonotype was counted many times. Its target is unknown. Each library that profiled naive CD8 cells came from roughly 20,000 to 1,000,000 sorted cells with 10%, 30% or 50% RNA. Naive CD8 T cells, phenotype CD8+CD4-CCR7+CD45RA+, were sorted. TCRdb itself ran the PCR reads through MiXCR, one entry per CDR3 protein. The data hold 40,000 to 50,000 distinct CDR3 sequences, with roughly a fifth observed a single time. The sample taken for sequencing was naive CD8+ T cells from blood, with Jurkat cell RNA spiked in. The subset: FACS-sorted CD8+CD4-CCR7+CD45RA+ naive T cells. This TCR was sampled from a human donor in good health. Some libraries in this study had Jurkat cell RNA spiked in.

CDR3 protein: CASSETGTASYEQYF. The CDR3 DNA reads TGTGCCAGCAGCGAGACCGGGACAGCCTCCTACGAGCAGTACTTC. This chain joins TRBV28 and TRBJ2-7, with 7 bases lining up with TRBD1. CDR1 and CDR2 (germline): MDHEN, SYDVKM. The CDR3 covers 15 residues. V was pared by 6 bases and J by 0 bases, with 8 bases of the junction left unmatched.